This T cell receptor (beta chain) is drawn from a study of blood T cell repertoires in COVID-19 (dated by TCRdb to the early 2020s). A note on the overall study: Samples covering the acute and convalescent phases of COVID-19 were provided by collaborators in the United States, Italy and Spain. The samples were drawn from two sources: the first 160 participants of the ongoing ImmuneRACE study, and over 1,000 subjects contributed by 6 global collaborators. The prospective study material was composed of cDNA or gDNA derived from T cells, B-cell-depleted T cells, or PBMCs. Deeply sampled blood TCRbeta repertoires from subjects exposed to, actively infected with, or recovered from COVID-19 were included in the dataset. The repertoires were made available in a free public database intended to serve as a resource for research on the immune response to SARS-CoV-2. The sample metadata nearly always contained a de-identified subject ID, COVID-19 status, age in years and sex. Where available, HLA class I and class II types were taken from metadata supplied by the sample provider and were not determined by assay-based typing. The study at large found these results: The amount of clinical and demographic metadata varied by source and participant and was provided uncurated.

Including cysteine and phenylalanine, the CDR3 has 13 amino acids. Only CDR3 DNA remains: 39 bases, in frame from the first base. V loses 3 bases, J loses 5 bases, and the germline ends lie 8 bases apart. CDR1 and CDR2, looked up from the germline V gene (reference sequence), are MNHEY and SMNVEV. TCRbeta CDR3 regions were amplified from genomic DNA by means of the immunoSEQ Assay, a bias-controlled multiplex PCR. Under the source paper's analysis protocol: Nucleated cell counts per sample were estimated from amplification of reference gene primers within the assay. To quantify the absolute abundance of each unique TCRbeta CDR3 rearrangement, sequence reads were collapsed and filtered. For each sample, productive Simpson clonality was calculated as the square root of Simpson's diversity index over productive rearrangements. In TCRdb, the immuneACCESS table is reduced to in-frame sequences with V and J assigned. These tables do not hold every clone; where another copy was compared, an unresolved V gene accounts for under half, and the others remain unexplained. The V and J calls and clone size were taken over from that table, and D and trimming were inferred from the DNA. The sample includes about 370,000 clones, with approximately 88% observed a single time. The top ten constitute around 3% of the sample.

With regard to this clone: What this receptor recognizes is not known. Per-nucleotide qualities are absent, and no much larger clonotype sits a single base away.

One collaborating source in Seattle enrolled patients while the patients were actively infected and followed the patients over time throughout the course of disease. Whole blood was collected in K2EDTA tubes by collaborating institutions according to the institutions' own protocols. Collaborator samples were shipped for TCRbeta analysis as frozen whole blood, isolated PBMCs, or DNA extracted from either sample type. The V gene is TRBV27 and the J gene is TRBJ2-4; no D gene can be assigned with confidence. Sequenced: peripheral blood. The clonotype originates from a woman aged 25-40 years with COVID-19, enrolled during active disease. The CDR3 in this case is CASSFSGENIQYF. The DNA reads as follows: TGTGCCAGCAGTTTCAGTGGAGAAAACATTCAGTACTTC.